This T cell receptor beta chain was recorded in a study of blood T cell repertoires in COVID-19. Original handling: Estimated nucleated cell counts came from reference gene primer amplification. The method was immunoSEQ multiplex PCR; TCRdb's version includes in-frame clones alone and lacks a portion of them. V and J calls and clone size are as listed in that table; D and trimming were resolved from the DNA. The sample carries roughly 350,000 clones, approximately 87% recorded once. Germline V gene data show CDR1 as SGHVS and CDR2 as FQNEAQ. V lost 1 base and J 2 bases, leaving 8 bases between the germline ends. This CDR3 has 14 residues.

This TCR derives from a woman aged 45-65 years with active or convalescent COVID-19. Sequenced material: peripheral blood. This rearrangement joins TRBV7-8 to TRBJ1-2, with D possibly being TRBD1 (5 bases). The CDR3 loop reads CASSLDGGNYGYTF. CDR3 nucleotide sequence: TGTGCCAGCAGCTTAGACGGGGGAAACTATGGCTACACCTTC.